This T cell receptor beta chain was captured in a study of cytomegalovirus exposure and HLA in healthy donors. Unmatched junction bases numbered 5, after V lost 4 bases and J lost 8 bases. From germline, CDR1 is MRHNA and CDR2 SNTAGT. CDR3 length: 15 residues. The PCR had 60 Vbeta and 13 Jbeta primers. The data were produced by immunoSEQ multiplex PCR, yet TCRdb's version contains in-frame clones alone and is incomplete. This table has more than 150,000 clones, roughly 84% appearing once. This chain connects TRBV6-4 to TRBJ2-1, with TRBD2 matching over 13 bases. The sequenced material came from PBMCs. The sequence was obtained from a boy younger than 18 in good health and CMV-seronegative. In DNA form, the CDR3 reads TGTGCCAGCAGTGCACTAGCGGGGGGGCGGGATGAGCAGTTCTTC. It translates to CASSALAGGRDEQFF.